This TCR beta chain was sequenced during a study of blood T cell repertoires in COVID-19. Study-wide background: Sites in the United States, Italy and Spain provided acute and convalescent COVID-19 samples.

Authors' analysis steps: Amplifying reference gene primers gave estimates of nucleated cell counts. Profiling relied on immunoSEQ multiplex PCR, and the TCRdb table lists in-frame clones only, not all of them. The V and J calls and clone size come from that table; D and trimming were worked out from the DNA. The sample has 150,000 or so clones, about 85% seen once. CDR3 size: 14 residues. Looked up from germline, CDR1 is SGHDN and CDR2 is FVKESK. V was cut by 0 bases and J by 0 bases, with 5 bases left in between. Details on this clone: The same CDR3 arises from other DNA sequences in this sample as well.

Input material: peripheral blood. The chain is built from TRBV14 and TRBJ1-1; D gene ambiguous. The source of this sequence is a man aged 55 to 70 with COVID-19, enrolled during active disease. Written as DNA, the CDR3 is TGTGCCAGCAGCCAAGATTCGGTGAACACTGAAGCTTTCTTT. This codes for CASSQDSVNTEAFF.